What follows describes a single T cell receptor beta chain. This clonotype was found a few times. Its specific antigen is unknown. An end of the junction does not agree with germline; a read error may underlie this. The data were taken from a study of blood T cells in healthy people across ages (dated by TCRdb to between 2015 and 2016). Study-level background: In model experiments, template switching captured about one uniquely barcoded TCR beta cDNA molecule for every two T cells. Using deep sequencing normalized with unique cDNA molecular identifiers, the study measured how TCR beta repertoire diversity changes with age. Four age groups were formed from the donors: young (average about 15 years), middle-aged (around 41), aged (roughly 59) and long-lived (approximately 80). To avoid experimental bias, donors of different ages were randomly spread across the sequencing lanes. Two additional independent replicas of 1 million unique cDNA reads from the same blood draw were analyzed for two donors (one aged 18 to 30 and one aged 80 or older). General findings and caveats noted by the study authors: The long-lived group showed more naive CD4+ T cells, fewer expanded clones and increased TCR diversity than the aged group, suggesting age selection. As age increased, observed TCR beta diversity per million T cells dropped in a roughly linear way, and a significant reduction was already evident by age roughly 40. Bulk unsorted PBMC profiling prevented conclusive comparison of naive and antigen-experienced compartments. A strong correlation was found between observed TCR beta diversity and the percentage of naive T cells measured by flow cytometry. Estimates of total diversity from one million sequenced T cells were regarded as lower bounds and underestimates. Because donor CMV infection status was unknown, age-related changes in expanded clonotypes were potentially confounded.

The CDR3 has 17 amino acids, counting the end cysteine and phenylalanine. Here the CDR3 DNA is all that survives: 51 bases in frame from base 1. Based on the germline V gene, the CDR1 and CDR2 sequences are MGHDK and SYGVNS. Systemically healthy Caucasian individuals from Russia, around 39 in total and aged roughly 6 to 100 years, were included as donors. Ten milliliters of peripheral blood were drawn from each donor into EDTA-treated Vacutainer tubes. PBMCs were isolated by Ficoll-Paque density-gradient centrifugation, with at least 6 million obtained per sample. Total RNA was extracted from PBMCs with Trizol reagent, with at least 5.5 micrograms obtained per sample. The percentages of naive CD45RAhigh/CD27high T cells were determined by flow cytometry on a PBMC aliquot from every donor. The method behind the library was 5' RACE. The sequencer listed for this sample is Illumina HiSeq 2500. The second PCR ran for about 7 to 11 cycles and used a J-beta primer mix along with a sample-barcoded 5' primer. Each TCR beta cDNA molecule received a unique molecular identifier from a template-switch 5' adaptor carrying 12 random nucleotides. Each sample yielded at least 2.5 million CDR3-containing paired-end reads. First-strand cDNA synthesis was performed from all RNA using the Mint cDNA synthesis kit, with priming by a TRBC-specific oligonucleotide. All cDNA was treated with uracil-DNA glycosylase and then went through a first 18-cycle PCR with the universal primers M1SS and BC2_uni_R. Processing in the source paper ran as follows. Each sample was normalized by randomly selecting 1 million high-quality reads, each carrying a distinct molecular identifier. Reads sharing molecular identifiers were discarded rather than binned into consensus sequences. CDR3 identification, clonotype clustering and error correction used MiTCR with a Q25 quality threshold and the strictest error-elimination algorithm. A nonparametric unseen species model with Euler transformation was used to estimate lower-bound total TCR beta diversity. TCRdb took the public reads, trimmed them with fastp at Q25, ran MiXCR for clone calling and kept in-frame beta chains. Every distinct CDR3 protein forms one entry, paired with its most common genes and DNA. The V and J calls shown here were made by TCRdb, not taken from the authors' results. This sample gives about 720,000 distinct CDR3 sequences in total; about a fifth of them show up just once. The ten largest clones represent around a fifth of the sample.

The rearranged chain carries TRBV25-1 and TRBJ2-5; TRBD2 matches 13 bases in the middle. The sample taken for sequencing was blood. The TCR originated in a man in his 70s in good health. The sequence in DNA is TGTGCCAGCAGTGACCCCTGGACTAGCGGGAGCGAAGAGGCCCAGTACTTC. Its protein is CASSDPWTSGSEEAQYF.